This TCR beta chain originates from a study of neurological immune-mediated disorders. V was cut by 3 bases and J by 6 bases, with 16 bases left in between. This CDR3 region has 15 residues. Time point meaning: longitudinal time-point 2. Unsorted libraries were prepared from 2 million PBMCs that had been stored at -80 C. The cDNA came from 5'RACE with 10-nucleotide random UMIs. In TCRdb, the 5' RACE reads were re-called with MiXCR into one record per CDR3 protein. The sample holds 81,000 or so distinct CDR3 sequences, less than 15% seen once. This sequence was found in a female donor with HTLV-1-associated myelopathy (HAM/TSP). Input material: PBMCs. This chain connects TRBV12-3 or TRBV12-4 to TRBJ2-3; D perhaps matches TRBD2 (6 bases). This CDR3 reads CASSFGSGTGDTQYF. The CDR3 nucleotides are TGTGCCAGCAGTTTTGGGTCAGGGACTGGGGATACGCAGTATTTT.